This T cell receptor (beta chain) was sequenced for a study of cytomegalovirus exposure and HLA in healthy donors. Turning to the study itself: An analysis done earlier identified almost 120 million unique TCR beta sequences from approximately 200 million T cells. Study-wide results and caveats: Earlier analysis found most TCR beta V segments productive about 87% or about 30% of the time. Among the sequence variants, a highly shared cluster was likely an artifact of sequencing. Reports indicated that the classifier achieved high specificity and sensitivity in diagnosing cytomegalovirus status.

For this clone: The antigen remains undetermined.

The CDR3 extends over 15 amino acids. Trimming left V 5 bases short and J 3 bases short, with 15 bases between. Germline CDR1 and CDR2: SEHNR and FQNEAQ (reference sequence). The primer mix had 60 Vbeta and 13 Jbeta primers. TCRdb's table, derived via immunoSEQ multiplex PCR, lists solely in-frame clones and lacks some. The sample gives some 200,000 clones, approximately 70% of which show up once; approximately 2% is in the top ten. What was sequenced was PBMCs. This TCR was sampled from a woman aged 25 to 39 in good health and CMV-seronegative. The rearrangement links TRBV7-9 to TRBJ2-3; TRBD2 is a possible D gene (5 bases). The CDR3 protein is CASSVSSWGTDTQYF. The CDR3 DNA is TGTGCCAGCAGCGTCTCTAGCTGGGGTACAGATACGCAGTATTTT.